The 8 T cell receptor beta chains below come from one sample, sequenced in a study of identical twins. TCRdb ran MiXCR on the 5' RACE reads and lists one entry per CDR3 protein. The sample yields 310,000 or so distinct CDR3 sequences, roughly 10% seen once. This sample was also put to use in a study of yellow fever vaccine responses in identical twins.

Material: CD8+ T cells sorted from blood. The receptors originated from a woman aged 18-29 years in good health.

The CDR3 DNA is TGTGCCAGCAGCCAAAGAGGTGAGAACACCGGGGAGCTGTTTTTT. Amino acids: CASSQRGENTGELFF. V is TRBV4-2 and J is TRBJ2-2; D gene unclear. Germline V gene data show CDR1 as LGHNA and CDR2 as YNFKEQ. V lost 2 bases and J 1 base, leaving 8 bases between the germline ends. The CDR3 has 15 residues.

This clonotype occurred many times. V gene TRBV4-1 combines with J gene TRBJ2-3, with TRBD2 matching 12 bases. This CDR3 is 16 amino acids long. With V trimmed by 4 bases and J by 7 bases, 9 bases remained unmatched. Germline V gene sequence: CDR1 MGHRA, CDR2 YSYEKL. In nucleotides, the CDR3 is TGCGCCAGCAGCCCGCTAGCGGGAGGGGGTAGAAATACGCAGTATTTT. Protein: CASSPLAGGGRNTQYF.

This clonotype was seen many times. The genes are TRBV12-3 or TRBV12-4 and TRBJ1-2; D uncertain. V lost 6 bases and J lost 11, with 16 bases in between. This CDR3 has 12 residues. The CDR3, as DNA: TGTGCCAGCAGCCCCGGAGGCGGGGTTTACACCTTC. This translates into CASSPGGGVYTF.

This clonotype turned up a few times. The V and J genes are TRBV13 and TRBJ2-3; 9 bases fit TRBD1. This CDR3 has 14 residues. V shed 7 bases, J shed 2 bases, and the junction held 4 bases outside the gene matches. From germline, CDR1 is PRHDT and CDR2 FYEKMQ (reference sequence). The CDR3, as DNA: TGTGCCAGCACGGGACAGGGATTCACAGATACGCAGTATTTT. This gives the protein CASTGQGFTDTQYF.

The gene calls are TRBV4-3 and TRBJ2-1; possible D gene TRBD1, 5 bases. Germline V lookup: CDR1 LGHNA, CDR2 YSLEER. Trimming removed 1 base at V and 8 bases at J, with 6 bases between. The CDR3 contains 12 residues. The CDR3 DNA sequence: TGCGCCAGCAGCCAAGGGGGCCATGAGCAGTTCTTC. Translation gives CASSQGGHEQFF.

V and J are TRBV10-2 and TRBJ2-3, with D possibly being TRBD2 (5 bases). The V gene's germline CDR1 is WSHSY and CDR2 SAAADI. With 8 bases removed from V and 1 base from J, the gap between germline ends came to 13 bases. CDR3 size: 14 residues. In DNA, the CDR3 is TGCGCCAGCGGAGAGGGTGTCGGCACAGATACGCAGTATTTT. This gives the protein CASGEGVGTDTQYF.

This clonotype was observed many times. The V and J genes are TRBV10-2 and TRBJ2-4; TRBD1 matches at 9 bases. Germline V CDR1 and CDR2: WSHSY, SAAADI. After removal of 2 bases from V and 4 bases from J, the junction contained 9 bases not matched to a gene. CDR3 length: 17 residues. The DNA of the CDR3 is TGCGCCAGCAGTGAGCCCATTACAGGGGGCAATAAAAACATTCAGTACTTC. Translating gives CASSEPITGGNKNIQYF.

This clonotype occurred a few times. This rearrangement joins TRBV7-9 to TRBJ2-1; 7 positions agree with TRBD2. Germline loops: CDR1 SEHNR, CDR2 FQNEAQ (reference sequence). V trimming: 1 base; J trimming: 9 bases; junction bases outside the gene matches: 12. The CDR3 is 16 amino acids. The CDR3 coding sequence is TGTGCCAGCAGCTTAGGATCGCGCGGGAGCGCCGGTGAGCAGTTCTTC. Translated: CASSLGSRGSAGEQFF. The variable domain in full, with the rest retrieved from reference TRBV7-9 and TRBJ2-1, is DTGVSQNPRHKITKRGQNVTFRCDPISEHNRLYWYRQTLGQGPEFLTYFQNEAQLEKSRLLSDRFSAERPKGSFSTLEIQRTEQGDSAMYLCASSLGSRGSAGEQFFGPGTRLTVL.